One T cell receptor beta chain is described in this entry. The antigen remains unidentified. These data belong to a study of cytomegalovirus exposure and HLA in healthy donors. As for the study in general: Per a later analysis, the 666 first-cohort and about 120 validation repertoires shared one platform. Findings and limits, study-wide: A few chains tied to CMV proved CMV antigen-specific in vitro. Subsequent analysis of the roughly 120 validation repertoires found a tendency for first-cohort TCR clusters to co-occur. Associated with cytomegalovirus, according to the listing, were 150 to 200 TCR beta chains.

Here immunoSEQ multiplex PCR was the method, and the copy in TCRdb shows in-frame clones only, minus some. The sample has some 110,000 clones, approximately 90% seen once; the top ten hold 1.5% to 2%. V was cut by 1 base and J by 5 bases, with 12 bases left in between. In germline, CDR1 is SGHAT, CDR2 FQNNGV. The CDR3 has 16 amino acids. This sequence joins TRBV11-2 and TRBJ1-6; D perhaps matches TRBD1 (5 bases). The sequencing input was PBMCs. The sequence came from a man between 18 and 29 years old in good health and CMV-seronegative. CDR3 loop: CASSLGGGINNSPLHF. The CDR3 DNA follows: TGTGCCAGCAGCTTAGGGGGCGGGATAAATAATTCACCCCTCCACTTT.